Listed below are T cell receptor beta chains from one sample, sequenced in a study of T-cell memory formation after mild COVID-19. TCRdb analysed the 5' RACE reads with MiXCR anew, one entry per CDR3 protein. The repertoire holds fewer than 550,000 distinct CDR3 sequences, with 15% to 20% as singletons. Sequencing input: PBMCs or a T cell subset sorted from them (not recorded which). These receptors were taken from an adult woman who had mild COVID-19 (a few samples of this study predate the infection). Cell type and time point are not known. The CDR3 runs from the conserved cysteine through the conserved F or W. A D gene is named only where the DNA matches it firmly. Expanded clones get a size class; other rows say once, few or many, or leave the size out.

cdr3_nt cdr3_aa clone_size j_call d_call v_call
TGTGCCAGCAGCTTTCGGACGGAAGACTCTGGAAACACCATATATTTT CASSFRTEDSGNTIYF . TRBJ1-3 . TRBV7-9
TGTGCCTGTTCCCAGGGCTATGGCTACACCTTC CACSQGYGYTF . TRBJ1-2 . TRBV30
TGTGCCAGCAGCTTAGTGGGCTCAACCGTCTACAATGAGCAGTTCTTC CASSLVGSTVYNEQFF . TRBJ2-1 . TRBV11-3
TGTGCCAGCAGCACGGACAGGGACCCTTCAATGAACACTGAAGCTTTCTTT CASSTDRDPSMNTEAFF few TRBJ1-1 TRBD1 TRBV6-2/TRBV6-3
TGTGCCAGCAGTTTGGAAGCCCTTAGCACAGATACGCAGTATTTT CASSLEALSTDTQYF many TRBJ2-3 . TRBV12-3/TRBV12-4
TGTGCCAGCAGCCAAGACTATTTTCTGGCTGGTTTTACGCTCCGCAATGAGCAGTTCTTC CASSQDYFLAGFTLRNEQFF . TRBJ2-1 . TRBV4-2
TGCGCCAGCAGCTTCTCCTATGCGGGGGGAAATACAGATACGCAGTATTTT CASSFSYAGGNTDTQYF few TRBJ2-3 TRBD2 TRBV5-1
TGTGCCAGCAGCCAAGATTGGCTAGCGGGACACAATGAGCAGTTCTTC CASSQDWLAGHNEQFF . TRBJ2-1 TRBD2 TRBV4-2
TGCGCCAGCAGCCGCCCAGGGGAAACAGATACGCAGTATTTT CASSRPGETDTQYF few TRBJ2-3 . TRBV5-1
TGTGCCAGCAGCTCCGGACTAGCGGGAGCATCCTACAATGAGCAGTTCTTC CASSSGLAGASYNEQFF . TRBJ2-1 TRBD2 TRBV11-3
TGTGCCAGCAGCCAAGTGGGATTGAGCGCGAACACTGAAGCTTTCTTT CASSQVGLSANTEAFF few TRBJ1-1 . TRBV3-1
TGTGCCAGCAGCTTACGAACCTACGAGCAGTACTTC CASSLRTYEQYF many TRBJ2-7 . TRBV7-2
TGTGCCAGCCGTTTCTCCTACGAGCAGTACTTC CASRFSYEQYF many TRBJ2-7 . TRBV6-2/TRBV6-3
TGTGCCAGCAGCCAGTCGGGTGGCTACACCTTC CASSQSGGYTF few TRBJ1-2 . TRBV4-2
TGCGCCAGCAGCCCCGGGCAGTTCAATCAGCCCCAGCATTTT CASSPGQFNQPQHF many TRBJ1-5 . TRBV5-1
TGCAGCGTTGTCGGAGGATCCTATGGCTACACCTTC CSVVGGSYGYTF . TRBJ1-2 . TRBV29-1
TGTGCCATCAGTGAGCCTACCCACGACAGGGAGAGAAGTCAGCCCCAGCATTTT CAISEPTHDRERSQPQHF few TRBJ1-5 TRBD1 TRBV10-3
TGTGCCAGCAGTTTTTCTCGCGGGGAGCTGTTTTTT CASSFSRGELFF . TRBJ2-2 . TRBV12-3/TRBV12-4
TGTGCCAGCCTTCCACAGGGGGTTTTCGCAGCTTTCTTT CASLPQGVFAAFF few TRBJ1-1 TRBD1 TRBV12-3/TRBV12-4
TGTGCCAGCAGTGCGGGGCTAGCGGGGGGCGCGTACTTC CASSAGLAGGAYF few TRBJ2-5 TRBD2 TRBV6-6
TGCAGCGTTGAAGATGAGGGCGCAGGCAGCTACGAGCAGTACTTC CSVEDEGAGSYEQYF . TRBJ2-7 . TRBV29-1